These 22 T cell receptor beta chains were all obtained from the same sample, sequenced in a study of CD8 T cells in Susac syndrome. Random hexamers served to reverse transcribe roughly 0.45 to 1 ug RNA. TCRdb reprocessed the immunoSEQ multiplex PCR reads via MiXCR and lists one record per CDR3 protein. Of tens of thousands of distinct CDR3 sequences detected, over 90% appear once; the ten largest clones hold about 0.28%. The specimen was CD4+ T cells from PBMCs. These receptors came from a human donor with Susac syndrome.

The chain has TRBV3-1 and TRBJ2-5, with TRBD1 as a possible D gene (6 bases). The V gene lost 3 bases and the J gene lost 2 bases, with 10 bases spanning the gap. This CDR3 comprises 14 residues. Germline CDR1 reads LGHDT; CDR2 reads YNNKEL (reference sequence). The DNA of the CDR3 is TGTGCCAGCAGCCAGAAGGGGACACAAGAGACCCAGTACTTC. Translation gives CASSQKGTQETQYF.

The chain has TRBV9 and TRBJ2-7, with no clear D. The ends were cut back, 4 bases at V and 3 bases at J, with 14 bases in the middle. In germline, CDR1 is SGDLS, CDR2 YYNGEE. This CDR3 spans 14 amino acids. The DNA for the CDR3 is TGTGCCAGCAGCCCCCGGACGGATTACTACGAGCAGTACTTC. Translated, it gives CASSPRTDYYEQYF.

The DNA of the CDR3 is TGTGCCAGCAGCGGGGGGGAGCGTGGCTACACCTTC. Its protein is CASSGGERGYTF. V and J are TRBV6-5 and TRBJ1-2; tentatively, D is TRBD1 (5 bases). This CDR3 is 12 amino acids long. Trimming left V 6 bases short and J 7 bases short, with 12 bases between. Germline CDR1 is MNHEY and CDR2 is SVGAGI.

This chain links TRBV20-1 with TRBJ1-1; D gene unclear. Trimming left V 3 bases short and J 1 base short, with 9 bases between. This CDR3 contains 13 residues. Germline CDR1 reads DFQATT; CDR2 reads SNEGSKA (reference sequence). CDR3 in DNA: TGCAGTGCTAGGAAGGTCCCGAACACTGAAGCTTTCTTT. This sequence encodes CSARKVPNTEAFF.

V and J are TRBV7-2 and TRBJ2-1; D call uncertain. This CDR3 region has 12 residues. Deletions cut 2 bases from V and 7 bases from J, with 6 bases between. Germline V gene lookup returns CDR1 SGHTA and CDR2 FQGNSA. The CDR3 protein is CASSLFNNEQFF. The DNA for the CDR3 is TGTGCCAGCAGCTTATTCAATAATGAGCAGTTCTTC.

This rearrangement joins TRBV5-1 to TRBJ2-5, with 8 bases fitting TRBD1. The germline gives CDR1 SGHRS, CDR2 YFSETQ. The CDR3 is 13 residues long. V gave up 0 bases and J gave up 5 bases; unmatched junction bases: 0. DNA for the CDR3: TGCGCCAGCAGCTTGGACAGGGGGGAGACCCAGTACTTC. Translation: CASSLDRGETQYF.

The chain combines TRBV15 with TRBJ2-4; maybe TRBD1 (5 bases). The CDR3 length is 13 residues. Germline V lookup: CDR1 LNHNV, CDR2 YYDKDF (reference sequence). The V end lost 6 bases, the J end lost 3 bases, and 9 bases lay between the germline ends. The CDR3 nucleotides read TGTGCCACCAGAGGGGATGGCAAAAACATTCAGTACTTC. Translating it yields CATRGDGKNIQYF.

The J gene is TRBJ1-5, the V gene TRBV12-3 or TRBV12-4; TRBD1 might be the D (5 bases). The CDR3 runs to 15 residues. The V end lost 5 bases, the J end lost 4 bases, and 15 bases lay between the germline ends. The CDR3 DNA reads as TGTGCCAGCAGTCTGCAGGGTGGTGGTAATCAGCCCCAGCATTTT. Protein product: CASSLQGGGNQPQHF.

This sequence joins TRBV29-1 and TRBJ1-2, with D unresolved. CDR1 SQVTM and CDR2 ANQGSEA come from the germline V gene. This CDR3 region has 13 residues. The germline V and J ends were trimmed by 3 bases and 0 bases, with 8 bases remaining between them. The CDR3: CSVDRASNYGYTF. The DNA of the CDR3 is TGCAGCGTTGACCGGGCCTCTAACTATGGCTACACCTTC.

The CDR3 nucleotides are TGTGCCAGCAGGGACAATCAGCCCCAGCATTTT. Its translation is CASRDNQPQHF. The chain carries TRBV6-1 and TRBJ1-5; D not resolved. This CDR3 has 11 amino acids. Germline V gene data show CDR1 as MNHNS and CDR2 as SASEGT. With 6 bases removed from V and 3 bases from J, the gap between germline ends came to 3 bases.

This clonotype was counted between two and nine times. The chain combines TRBV12-3 or TRBV12-4 with TRBJ1-1; no reliable D call. The CDR3 runs 14 residues. Trimming took 5 bases from V and 1 from J, leaving 11 bases between them. The CDR3 coding sequence is TGTGCCAGCAGTCTCAGGACCGGGAACACTGAAGCTTTCTTT. This codes for CASSLRTGNTEAFF.

This chain joins TRBV20-1 and TRBJ2-5; D is unresolved. V lost 2 bases and J 1 base, leaving 11 bases between the germline ends. The length of the CDR3 is 14 residues. The germline V gene encodes CDR1 DFQATT and CDR2 SNEGSKA (reference sequence). CDR3 DNA sequence: TGCAGTGCTAGATTGAGAGCCTTCCAAGAGACCCAGTACTTC. Amino acids: CSARLRAFQETQYF.

CDR3 amino acids: CASSDRGSNEKLFF. The CDR3 DNA reads as TGTGCCAGCAGTGATAGGGGGTCTAATGAAAAACTGTTTTTT. The chain links TRBV25-1 to TRBJ1-4, with D possibly being TRBD1 (6 bases). The V gene lost 3 bases and the J gene lost 3 bases, with 8 bases spanning the gap. The CDR3 is made up of 14 amino acids. Germline assignment: CDR1 MGHDK and CDR2 SYGVNS.

This rearrangement joins TRBV27 to TRBJ1-6; D unclear. This CDR3 is built from 17 residues. Trimming took 0 bases from V and 5 from J, leaving 14 bases between them. CDR1 MNHEY and CDR2 SMNVEV come from the germline V gene (reference sequence). The CDR3 nucleotides read TGTGCCAGCAGTTTATCCGGGAATAGGCTTGATAATTCACCCCTCCACTTT. It encodes CASSLSGNRLDNSPLHF.

The chain carries TRBV12-3 or TRBV12-4 and TRBJ2-3, with 7 bases fitting TRBD1. The CDR3 is 14 amino acids. Trimming took 6 bases from V and 2 from J; bases not matched to a gene: 5. The CDR3 spells CASRPGTATDTQYF. CDR3 bases: TGTGCCAGCAGGCCCGGGACAGCCACAGATACGCAGTATTTT.

The CDR3 loop is CASSLASASYEQYF. The DNA for the CDR3 is TGTGCCAGCAGCTTAGCTTCGGCTTCCTACGAGCAGTACTTC. This chain connects TRBV7-6 to TRBJ2-7; D not resolved. This CDR3 has 14 amino acids. Between the trimmed V and J ends, which lost 0 bases and 1 base, there was a span of 7 bases. Per germline, CDR1 SGHVS and CDR2 FNYEAQ.

The rearrangement uses TRBV7-2 and TRBJ2-5, with 14 nucleotides matching TRBD2. Per germline, CDR1 SGHTA and CDR2 FQGNSA. The length of the CDR3 is 16 residues. V trimming: 5 bases; J trimming: 0 bases; junction bases outside the gene matches: 2. CDR3 sequence (DNA): TGTGCCAGCAGCCGGACTAGCGGGGGGAACCAAGAGACCCAGTACTTC. Amino acids: CASSRTSGGNQETQYF. The whole variable domain, remainder taken from reference TRBV7-2 and TRBJ2-5, is GAGVSQSPSNKVTEKGKDVELRCDPISGHTALYWYRQSLGQGLEFLIYFQGNSAPDKSGLPSDRFSAERTGGSVSTLTIQRTQQEDSAVYLCASSRTSGGNQETQYFGPGTRLLVL.

The gene calls are TRBV5-1 and TRBJ1-1; D remains ambiguous. The CDR3 has 13 residues. Germline V CDR1 and CDR2: SGHRS, YFSETQ. With 4 bases removed from V and 5 bases from J, the gap between germline ends came to 12 bases. In DNA, the CDR3 is TGCGCCAGCAGCCGAGAGGCGGGGACTGAAGCTTTCTTT. This codes for CASSREAGTEAFF.

The chain recombines TRBV29-1 with TRBJ2-4; TRBD1 matches at 8 bases. Losses at the gene ends were 2 bases for V and 9 bases for J; bases not matched to a gene: 6. The germline V gene has CDR1 SQVTM and CDR2 ANQGSEA. The CDR3 has 13 amino acids. The CDR3 here is CSVEQGARGIQYF. CDR3 coding DNA: TGCAGCGTTGAACAGGGGGCCCGGGGCATTCAGTACTTC.

The CDR3 region is CASRNNYGYTF. DNA for the CDR3: TGTGCCAGCAGGAATAACTATGGCTACACCTTC. The V call is TRBV2, the J call TRBJ1-2, with no clear D. The CDR3 runs to 11 residues. Trimming stripped 6 bases from V and 1 base from J, with 3 bases between. Germline V gene lookup returns CDR1 SNHLY and CDR2 FYNNEI.

The rearrangement uses TRBV20-1 and TRBJ2-5; 10 nucleotides line up with TRBD1. The CDR3 spans 15 residues. CDR1 is DFQATT and CDR2 is SNEGSKA in the germline V gene (reference sequence). V dropped 3 bases and J dropped 4; count of bases not matched to a gene: 8. The CDR3 nucleotides are TGCAGTGCTAGCCCGGACAGGGGGAGAAGAGAGACCCAGTACTTC. The encoded protein is CSASPDRGRRETQYF.

With respect to this clonotype: The junction shows a germline mismatch at one end, possibly a read error. This sequence joins TRBV7-7 and TRBJ2-2; D might be TRBD1 (5 bases). The CDR3 is 12 amino acids. From germline, CDR1 is SSHAT and CDR2 FNYEAQ (reference sequence). The DNA of the CDR3 is TGTGCTAGCAGCCCCCAGGGCGGGGAGCTGTTTTTT. This encodes CASSPQGGELFF.